The 6 T cell receptor beta chains listed next were all sequenced from one sample in a study of blood T cell repertoires in COVID-19. Sequencing used immunoSEQ multiplex PCR; TCRdb keeps in-frame clones, though not all of them. The data show about 280,000 clones, 85% seen once. Material: PBMCs or T cells enriched from blood (not recorded which). The receptors were gathered from a woman in her forties or fifties who had recovered from COVID-19.

Of note for this clone: Other DNA sequences in this specimen translate into the identical CDR3. V and J are TRBV2 and TRBJ1-2; 10 bases fit TRBD1. With 5 bases clipped from V and 2 bases from J, the junction kept 2 bases outside the gene matches. The CDR3 contains 14 residues. Germline CDR1 SNHLY, CDR2 FYNNEI. The CDR3 DNA sequence: TGTGCCAGCAGTCGGACAGGGGGAAACTATGGCTACACCTTC. Amino acids: CASSRTGGNYGYTF.

This chain links TRBV15 with TRBJ2-1; the match to TRBD1 covers 8 bases. CDR1 is LNHNV, CDR2 YYDKDF, per germline (reference sequence). This CDR3 region has 12 residues. Trimming at V came to 1 base and at J to 14 bases, leaving 4 bases not matched to a gene. CDR3 sequence (DNA): TGTGCCACCAGCAGAGTCCGGACAGGGAAGTTCTTC. Amino acids: CATSRVRTGKFF.

The CDR3 region has the DNA TGTGCCAGTAGCGTCGGGACTGCAGCATCCTACGAGCAGTACTTC. This sequence encodes CASSVGTAASYEQYF. This chain joins TRBV19 and TRBJ2-7; tentative D call: TRBD2 (6 bases). The V end was cut by 6 bases, the J end by 1 base, with 16 bases between. CDR1 LNHDA and CDR2 SQIVND come from the germline V gene (reference sequence). CDR3 length: 15 amino acids.

CDR3 DNA sequence: TGTGCCAGTAGTGGATCAGGGGGTGGGCATTCACCCCTCCACTTT. As protein: CASSGSGGGHSPLHF. The rearrangement joins TRBV19 to TRBJ1-6, with 7 bases identical to TRBD1. The CDR3 is 15 residues long. Germline trimming cut 5 bases from V and 8 bases from J; bases unmatched to any gene: 9. The germline gives CDR1 LNHDA, CDR2 SQIVND (reference sequence).

CDR3 protein: CASQRAGGEGTYEQYF. CDR3 sequence (DNA): TGTGCCAGCCAACGGGCAGGGGGTGAGGGGACCTACGAGCAGTACTTC. The rearrangement uses TRBV2 and TRBJ2-7, with TRBD1 matching 7 bases. CDR3 length: 16 amino acids. CDR1 SNHLY and CDR2 FYNNEI come from the germline V gene. J lost 2 bases, V lost 8 bases, and 15 bases had no gene match.

The chain is built from TRBV6-2 or TRBV6-3 and TRBJ2-5, with D maybe TRBD1 (6 bases). Between the trimmed V and J ends, which lost 3 bases and 2 bases, there was a span of 13 bases. The CDR3 spans 15 residues. The germline V gene encodes CDR1 MNHEY and CDR2 SVGEGT. CDR3 in DNA: TGTGCCAGCAGTTATCGCAGGGGAAGGCAAGAGACCCAGTACTTC. This codes for CASSYRRGRQETQYF.